A selection of T cell receptor beta chains follows, all from one sample in a study of shared clonotypes between healthy human individuals. Clones were read by immunoSEQ multiplex PCR, and TCRdb kept only the in-frame ones, dropping some. The profile shows approximately 640,000 clones, about 78% of them singletons. Material for sequencing was memory CD4+ T cells sorted from blood. The source is a woman in her thirties in good health. CDR3s include the opening cysteine and the closing phenylalanine or tryptophan. D genes are given only for firm matches. For some rows the clone size is stated as once, few or many, or as a class when expanded; others skip it.

V gene: TRBV11-2
clone size: NA
J gene: TRBJ2-5
D gene: NA
CDR3 protein: CASSLDPQEETQYF
CDR3 DNA: TGTGCCAGCAGCTTAGATCCACAGGAAGAGACCCAGTACTTC

V gene: TRBV7-8
clone size: NA
J gene: TRBJ1-5
D gene: NA
CDR3 protein: CASSGRDGTPNQPQHF
CDR3 DNA: TGTGCCAGCAGCGGCAGGGACGGGACTCCCAATCAGCCCCAGCATTTT

V gene: TRBV6-5
clone size: NA
J gene: TRBJ2-1
D gene: TRBD2
CDR3 protein: CASSRLAGGPNEQFF
CDR3 DNA: TGTGCCAGCAGCCGCCTAGCGGGAGGGCCTAATGAGCAGTTCTTC

V gene: TRBV28
clone size: NA
J gene: TRBJ1-3
D gene: NA
CDR3 protein: CASGERQTSGNTIYF
CDR3 DNA: TGTGCCAGCGGGGAGAGACAGACCTCTGGAAACACCATATATTTT

V gene: TRBV2
clone size: NA
J gene: TRBJ1-4
D gene: NA
CDR3 protein: CASRVTGGTGEKLFF
CDR3 DNA: TGTGCCAGCAGGGTGACAGGCGGCACTGGAGAAAAACTGTTTTTT

V gene: TRBV29-1
clone size: NA
J gene: TRBJ1-5
D gene: TRBD1
CDR3 protein: CSVSPGGGNQPQHF
CDR3 DNA: TGCAGCGTAAGCCCAGGGGGGGGCAATCAGCCCCAGCATTTT

V gene: TRBV6-1
clone size: NA
J gene: TRBJ2-2
D gene: TRBD2
CDR3 protein: CASSAPGRGGLADGELFF
CDR3 DNA: TGTGCCAGCAGTGCACCGGGCAGGGGCGGACTAGCTGACGGGGAGCTGTTTTTT

V gene: TRBV27
clone size: NA
J gene: TRBJ1-1
D gene: NA
CDR3 protein: CASSPRRGSNTEAFF
CDR3 DNA: TGTGCCAGCAGCCCACGTAGGGGGAGCAACACTGAAGCTTTCTTT

V gene: TRBV11-2
clone size: once
J gene: TRBJ2-7
D gene: TRBD1
CDR3 protein: CASSAHGTGGLSYEQYF
CDR3 DNA: TGTGCCAGCAGCGCCCACGGGACAGGGGGCCTTTCCTACGAGCAGTACTTC

V gene: TRBV5-1
clone size: NA
J gene: TRBJ2-7
D gene: NA
CDR3 protein: CASRYGGVYEQYF
CDR3 DNA: TGCGCCAGCAGATATGGGGGCGTCTACGAGCAGTACTTC

V gene: TRBV19
clone size: NA
J gene: TRBJ1-3
D gene: NA
CDR3 protein: CASRPPQGRTGNTIYF
CDR3 DNA: TGTGCCAGTAGACCCCCGCAGGGAAGGACTGGAAACACCATATATTTT

V gene: TRBV5-1
clone size: few
J gene: TRBJ1-1
D gene: TRBD1
CDR3 protein: CASSPRQGARTEAFF
CDR3 DNA: TGCGCCAGCAGCCCTCGACAGGGGGCGCGCACTGAAGCTTTCTTT

V gene: TRBV6-5
clone size: NA
J gene: TRBJ2-7
D gene: TRBD2
CDR3 protein: CASRSSTSGIVRQYF
CDR3 DNA: TGTGCCAGCAGGTCGAGCACTAGCGGAATAGTACGGCAGTACTTC

V gene: TRBV19
clone size: NA
J gene: TRBJ1-4
D gene: NA
CDR3 protein: CASFPWAATNEKLFF
CDR3 DNA: TGTGCCAGTTTCCCTTGGGCTGCAACTAATGAAAAACTGTTTTTT

V gene: TRBV19
clone size: NA
J gene: TRBJ1-1
D gene: NA
CDR3 protein: CASSIGEGWAEAFF
CDR3 DNA: TGTGCCAGTAGTATAGGTGAAGGGTGGGCTGAAGCTTTCTTT

V gene: TRBV7-2
clone size: NA
J gene: TRBJ1-2
D gene: NA
CDR3 protein: CASSFDTDYGYTF
CDR3 DNA: TGTGCCAGCAGCTTCGACACGGACTATGGCTACACCTTC

V gene: TRBV10-1
clone size: NA
J gene: TRBJ1-5
D gene: NA
CDR3 protein: CATRKRGDNQPQHF
CDR3 DNA: TGCGCCACCAGGAAACGGGGCGACAATCAGCCCCAGCATTTT

V gene: TRBV27
clone size: NA
J gene: TRBJ1-1
D gene: NA
CDR3 protein: CASSPQTVNTEAFF
CDR3 DNA: TGTGCCAGCAGTCCCCAGACAGTGAACACTGAAGCTTTCTTT

V gene: TRBV19
clone size: NA
J gene: TRBJ1-3
D gene: TRBD1
CDR3 protein: CASSMTGGRNTIYF
CDR3 DNA: TGTGCCAGTAGTATGACAGGGGGAAGGAACACCATATATTTT

V gene: TRBV5-6
clone size: NA
J gene: TRBJ2-3
D gene: TRBD2
CDR3 protein: CASSLNGLAGGTDTQYF
CDR3 DNA: TGTGCCAGCAGCCTGAACGGACTAGCGGGAGGCACAGATACGCAGTATTTT

V gene: TRBV5-1
clone size: NA
J gene: TRBJ2-3
D gene: TRBD2
CDR3 protein: CASSFTSLAGFTDTQYF
CDR3 DNA: TGCGCCAGCAGCTTTACCTCACTAGCGGGATTCACAGATACGCAGTATTTT

V gene: TRBV7-8
clone size: NA
J gene: TRBJ2-3
D gene: TRBD2
CDR3 protein: CASSSLAGGIDTQYF
CDR3 DNA: TGTGCCAGCAGCTCCCTAGCGGGAGGGATAGATACGCAGTATTTT

V gene: TRBV28
clone size: once
J gene: TRBJ2-4
D gene: NA
CDR3 protein: CASSRGPGNIQYF
CDR3 DNA: TGTGCCAGCAGTCGTGGACCAGGGAACATTCAGTACTTC

V gene: TRBV7-2
clone size: NA
J gene: TRBJ2-2
D gene: NA
CDR3 protein: CASRKGRGFGELFF
CDR3 DNA: TGTGCCAGCAGGAAGGGTAGGGGGTTCGGGGAGCTGTTTTTT

V gene: TRBV7-2
clone size: NA
J gene: TRBJ2-1
D gene: NA
CDR3 protein: CASSPVPAGTLYNEQFF
CDR3 DNA: TGTGCCAGCAGCCCTGTCCCGGCCGGGACTCTTTACAATGAGCAGTTCTTC

V gene: TRBV30
clone size: NA
J gene: TRBJ1-5
D gene: NA
CDR3 protein: CAWSGDWPGLNQPQHF
CDR3 DNA: TGTGCCTGGAGTGGCGATTGGCCGGGGCTAAATCAGCCCCAGCATTTT

V gene: TRBV10-3
clone size: few
J gene: TRBJ1-1
D gene: NA
CDR3 protein: CAISEKMTNTEAFF
CDR3 DNA: TGTGCCATCAGTGAGAAGATGACGAACACTGAAGCTTTCTTT

V gene: TRBV28
clone size: few
J gene: TRBJ1-1
D gene: TRBD1
CDR3 protein: CASTLAAGGRWSFF
CDR3 DNA: TGTGCCAGCACCCTAGCGGCAGGGGGCCGATGGTCTTTCTTT

V gene: TRBV5-4
clone size: NA
J gene: TRBJ1-4
D gene: TRBD1
CDR3 protein: CASSYGQGNEKLFF
CDR3 DNA: TGTGCCAGCAGCTACGGACAGGGGAATGAAAAACTGTTTTTT

V gene: TRBV2
clone size: NA
J gene: TRBJ2-4
D gene: NA
CDR3 protein: CASIREAGPTNIQYF
CDR3 DNA: TGTGCCAGCATCAGAGAGGCGGGCCCAACAAACATTCAGTACTTC

V gene: TRBV5-4
clone size: NA
J gene: TRBJ2-1
D gene: NA
CDR3 protein: CASKPGAGNNEQFF
CDR3 DNA: TGTGCCAGCAAACCGGGGGCAGGGAACAATGAGCAGTTCTTC

V gene: TRBV5-1
clone size: many
J gene: TRBJ2-7
D gene: NA
CDR3 protein: CASSFGAGSRSYEQYF
CDR3 DNA: TGCGCCAGCAGCTTCGGTGCCGGGAGCCGCTCCTACGAGCAGTACTTC

V gene: TRBV20-1
clone size: NA
J gene: TRBJ2-1
D gene: NA
CDR3 protein: CSAILAEQFF
CDR3 DNA: TGCAGTGCTATCCTAGCGGAGCAGTTCTTC

V gene: TRBV19
clone size: once
J gene: TRBJ2-5
D gene: NA
CDR3 protein: CASSGGTLIQETQYF
CDR3 DNA: TGTGCCAGTAGTGGAGGGACCCTAATACAAGAGACCCAGTACTTC

V gene: TRBV19
clone size: NA
J gene: TRBJ1-5
D gene: NA
CDR3 protein: CASSWGFNQPQHF
CDR3 DNA: TGTGCCAGTAGTTGGGGTTTTAATCAGCCCCAGCATTTT

V gene: TRBV10-3
clone size: NA
J gene: TRBJ2-7
D gene: NA
CDR3 protein: CAIRGSGNSYEQYF
CDR3 DNA: TGTGCCATCAGGGGTAGCGGTAACTCCTACGAGCAGTACTTC

V gene: TRBV2
clone size: NA
J gene: TRBJ2-1
D gene: NA
CDR3 protein: CASRSGLNEQFF
CDR3 DNA: TGTGCCAGCAGGTCGGGGCTCAATGAGCAGTTCTTC

V gene: TRBV11-2
clone size: NA
J gene: TRBJ1-4
D gene: NA
CDR3 protein: CASSSLWGANEKLFF
CDR3 DNA: TGTGCCAGCAGCTCCCTCTGGGGGGCTAATGAAAAACTGTTTTTT

V gene: TRBV5-1
clone size: NA
J gene: TRBJ1-1
D gene: NA
CDR3 protein: CASSLARGNRVGAFF
CDR3 DNA: TGCGCCAGCAGCTTGGCCCGGGGCAACAGGGTAGGAGCTTTCTTT

V gene: TRBV7-9
clone size: NA
J gene: TRBJ2-1
D gene: TRBD2
CDR3 protein: CASTLFSLAGALRNEQFF
CDR3 DNA: TGTGCCAGCACCCTATTCTCCCTAGCGGGGGCCCTGAGAAATGAGCAGTTCTTC

V gene: TRBV14
clone size: once
J gene: TRBJ1-3
D gene: NA
CDR3 protein: CASSQGWGVSGNTIYF
CDR3 DNA: TGTGCCAGCAGCCAAGGCTGGGGCGTCTCTGGAAACACCATATATTTT

V gene: TRBV5-4
clone size: NA
J gene: TRBJ2-3
D gene: NA
CDR3 protein: CASSFHFDSAQYF
CDR3 DNA: TGTGCCAGCAGCTTCCACTTCGACAGTGCGCAGTATTTT

V gene: TRBV7-8
clone size: NA
J gene: TRBJ1-1
D gene: TRBD1
CDR3 protein: CASSLETGEAFF
CDR3 DNA: TGTGCCAGCAGCCTAGAGACAGGGGAAGCTTTCTTT

V gene: TRBV18
clone size: NA
J gene: TRBJ1-1
D gene: NA
CDR3 protein: CASSPRDGSEAFF
CDR3 DNA: TGTGCCAGCTCACCCCGGGACGGCTCTGAAGCTTTCTTT

V gene: TRBV6-4
clone size: few
J gene: TRBJ2-1
D gene: NA
CDR3 protein: CASSPTSKGSAEQFF
CDR3 DNA: TGTGCCAGCAGTCCCACTAGCAAAGGGTCGGCTGAGCAGTTCTTC

V gene: TRBV7-2
clone size: NA
J gene: TRBJ1-3
D gene: NA
CDR3 protein: CASSFPRASSGNTIYF
CDR3 DNA: TGTGCCAGCAGCTTCCCCAGAGCATCCTCTGGAAACACCATATATTTT

V gene: TRBV7-8
clone size: once
J gene: TRBJ2-7
D gene: NA
CDR3 protein: CASSLGTEQYF
CDR3 DNA: TGTGCCAGCAGCTTAGGGACCGAGCAGTACTTC

V gene: TRBV7-6
clone size: NA
J gene: TRBJ2-7
D gene: NA
CDR3 protein: CASSPPGGHEQYF
CDR3 DNA: TGTGCCAGCAGCCCCCCGGGGGGCCACGAGCAGTACTTC

V gene: TRBV7-2
clone size: NA
J gene: TRBJ2-2
D gene: NA
CDR3 protein: CASSPYGGDGELFF
CDR3 DNA: TGTGCCAGCAGCCCCTACGGCGGAGACGGGGAGCTGTTTTTT

V gene: TRBV30
clone size: few
J gene: TRBJ2-3
D gene: TRBD2
CDR3 protein: CAWIPGLVLGTDTQYF
CDR3 DNA: TGTGCCTGGATACCGGGACTAGTGTTAGGGACAGATACGCAGTATTTT

V gene: TRBV5-1
clone size: NA
J gene: TRBJ2-1
D gene: NA
CDR3 protein: CASSSRRDNEQFF
CDR3 DNA: TGCGCCAGCAGCTCTCGCAGAGACAATGAGCAGTTCTTC

V gene: TRBV5-6
clone size: NA
J gene: TRBJ2-5
D gene: TRBD1
CDR3 protein: CASSLDRGNLVETQYF
CDR3 DNA: TGTGCCAGCAGCCTGGACAGGGGGAATTTAGTAGAGACCCAGTACTTC

V gene: TRBV11-2
clone size: few
J gene: TRBJ1-4
D gene: NA
CDR3 protein: CASSSLVTGEKLFF
CDR3 DNA: TGTGCCAGCAGCTCCCTTGTGACGGGGGAAAAACTGTTTTTT

V gene: TRBV5-1
clone size: once
J gene: TRBJ2-3
D gene: TRBD2
CDR3 protein: CASSLASSGVPDTQYF
CDR3 DNA: TGCGCCAGCAGCTTGGCCTCTAGCGGGGTACCAGATACGCAGTATTTT

V gene: TRBV4-1
clone size: NA
J gene: TRBJ2-4
D gene: TRBD2
CDR3 protein: CASSQGTLAELAKNIQYF
CDR3 DNA: TGCGCCAGCAGCCAAGGGACCCTAGCGGAACTAGCCAAAAACATTCAGTACTTC

V gene: TRBV6-1
clone size: few
J gene: TRBJ2-2
D gene: TRBD2
CDR3 protein: CASSGLADTGELFF
CDR3 DNA: TGTGCCAGCAGTGGACTAGCGGACACCGGGGAGCTGTTTTTT